This TCR beta chain was captured in a study of PD-1 blockade in classical Hodgkin lymphoma. Study-wide results and caveats: Nivolumab starters within 1 year of ASCT were excluded. Patients with a complete response exhibited baseline diversity comparable to newly diagnosed patients.

The protocol was immunoSEQ multiplex PCR, while the TCRdb copy is restricted to in-frame clones and leaves out a portion. The top ten clones hold 7.7% of a sample with tens of thousands of clones, around 88% of them seen once. No patient escaped relapse after autologous stem cell transplantation, and brentuximab vedotin exposure varied. As regards this clone: Its antigen is currently unknown.

The TCR comes from a human donor with classical Hodgkin lymphoma. The specimen was peripheral blood mononuclear cells (PBMCs), collected before the second cycle of nivolumab.

The CDR3 bases are TGTGCCAGCAGCGCACAGGGGTTCGAGCAGTACTTC. This codes for CASSAQGFEQYF. This chain uses TRBV2 with TRBJ2-7; 7 positions match TRBD1. The germline V gene has CDR1 SNHLY and CDR2 FYNNEI. V gave up 6 bases and J gave up 6 bases; unmatched junction bases: 5. The CDR3 loop spans 12 amino acids. Based on the CDR3 plus reference TRBV2 and TRBJ2-7, the full variable domain is EPEVTQTPSHQVTQMGQEVILRCVPISNHLYFYWYRQILGQKVEFLVSFYNNEISEKSEIFDDQFSVERPDGSNFTLKIRSTKLEDSAMYFCASSAQGFEQYFGPGTRLTVT.